This T cell receptor (beta chain) appears in the sequencing data of a study of tumor-infiltrating lymphocytes in primary liver carcinoma (dated by TCRdb to the late 2010s). For context, the study as a whole: Roughly five patients with histopathologically diagnosed primary liver carcinoma underwent surgical resection in China between 2015 and 2016. Hepatocellular carcinoma (four) or combined HCC and intrahepatic cholangiocarcinoma (one) was present in the five patients, who were three men and two women aged 30 to 69 years. Tumors of the five patients were stage T1-T3 N0M0 with maximum diameters of roughly 4.2 to 11 cm. Roughly 3.5 to 8 million productive TCRbeta reads were obtained per sample, and no significant difference in read depth was found between tissue types. Across five regions of each liver tumor, along with adjacent normal tissue and blood, the study brought together TCRbeta repertoire sequencing, expression microarrays and whole-exome sequencing. A total of 35 specimens from 5 patients went through TCRbeta repertoire sequencing, namely 25 tumor regions, 5 adjacent noncancerous liver tissues and 5 peripheral blood samples. Technical replicate repertoires showed high reproducibility, with mean shared-clone rates roughly 0.89 and correlation coefficients above 0.95. The paper's findings and limits, for the study overall: Only a few patients were included in the study, and the authors note that the findings should be validated in a larger study. Compared with blood, tumors had a significantly larger share of the repertoire taken up by the top 250 clones (p = 0.039). Because sequencing covered only the TCR beta chain and unpaired alpha chains were not captured, true repertoire diversity is likely underestimated. Repertoire overlap was found to be higher between tumor regions (mean approximately 36%) than between tumor-adjacent (around 17%) or tumor-blood (about 15%) pairs, consistent with antigen-driven expansion. Bulk unsorted samples precluded comparing CD4+ and CD8+ T cell repertoires.

A constant-region primer and ProtoScript II reverse transcriptase were used to reverse-transcribe TCRbeta-specific cDNA from about 500 ng total RNA. TCRbeta libraries were built with three nested multiplex PCR rounds, a slightly modified ARM-PCR procedure. Multiplex TRBV1-TRBV30 forward primers and a Cbeta reverse primer were used in the first two PCR rounds, each of which was run for about 10 cycles. A final 25-cycle PCR with Deep VentR polymerase added sample barcodes and Illumina adapters. Amplicons of 200-500 bp were gel-purified with a QIAquick gel extraction kit before sequencing. An Illumina HiSeq 2500 was used to sequence the TCRbeta amplicons, generating 250-bp paired-end reads. In the paper's pipeline: To recover full CDR3 sequences, reads were quality-trimmed using Trimmomatic v0.33 and paired reads were then merged using FLASH v1.2.11. MiGEC v1.2.1b assigned V, D and J germline segments to the rearranged TCRbeta sequences. Clonotype statistics, along with Shannon-Wiener diversity indices, were calculated using VDJtools v1.0.0. To cut down on sampling bias, every analysis after diversity analysis relied on just the 250 most abundant clonotypes from each sample. The public sequencing data were trimmed at Q25 with fastp and processed into clonotypes with MiXCR by TCRdb, which kept only in-frame beta chains. One record per CDR3 amino acid sequence lists the most common genes and DNA. These V and J calls rely on TCRdb rather than the paper's analysis. The sample records about 320,000 distinct CDR3 sequences, roughly 60% of which are singletons. Roughly 9% of the sample rests with the top ten.

Remarks on this clonotype: No antigen is known for it. No qualities accompany the bases; no much larger clone lies one base away.

Counted from cysteine to phenylalanine, this CDR3 has 17 amino acids. Only CDR3 DNA is held: 51 bases, read in frame from base 1. V is pared back by 5 bases and J by 7 bases, with 26 bases lying between the germline termini. CDR1 and CDR2 are read off the germline V gene as SGHVS and FQNEAQ. TRIzol reagent was used to extract blood RNA from unsorted whole blood, while the DNeasy Blood & Tissue kit provided the germline DNA. Chronic HBV infection was present in the patients, and the patients were treatment-naive at sampling. Before surgery, approximately 4.3 milliliters of peripheral blood were drawn into K2EDTA tubes.

The rearranged chain carries TRBV7-8 and TRBJ1-1; the D gene is possibly TRBD1, with 6 bases matching. The receptor comes from a man aged 40-55 years with primary liver carcinoma and hepatitis B virus infection. The material sequenced was peripheral blood. CDR3 loop: CASSLSLGDTLKIEAFF. The bases are TGTGCCAGCAGCCTTTCACTTGGGGACACCCTTAAAATTGAAGCTTTCTTT.